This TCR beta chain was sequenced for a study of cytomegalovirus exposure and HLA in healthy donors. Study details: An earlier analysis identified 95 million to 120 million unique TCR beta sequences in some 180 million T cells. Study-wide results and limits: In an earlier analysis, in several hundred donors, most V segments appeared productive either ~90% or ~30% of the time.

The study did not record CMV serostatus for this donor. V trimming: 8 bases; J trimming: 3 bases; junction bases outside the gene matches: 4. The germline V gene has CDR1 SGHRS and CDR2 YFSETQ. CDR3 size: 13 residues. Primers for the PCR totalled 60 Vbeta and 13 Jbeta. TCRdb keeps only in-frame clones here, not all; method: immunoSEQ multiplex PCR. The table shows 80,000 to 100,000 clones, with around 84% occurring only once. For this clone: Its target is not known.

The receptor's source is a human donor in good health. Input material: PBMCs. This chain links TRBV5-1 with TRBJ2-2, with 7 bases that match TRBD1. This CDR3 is CASTGVDTGELFF. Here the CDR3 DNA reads TGCGCCAGTACAGGGGTCGACACCGGGGAGCTGTTTTTT.